This T cell receptor (beta chain) was found in a study of T cells after yellow fever vaccination. This clonotype was seen many times. What it recognizes is unknown. Study outcomes and limitations: The appearance of a small share of clonotypes in both CD4 and CD8 compartments was observed. It was the secondary response that reached its peak faster, day 5 versus 15, but it was weaker. Most primary-vaccination clones recurred post-booster (around 97% CD4, 88% CD8).

Deletions cut 3 bases from V and 7 bases from J, with 13 bases between. CDR3 size: 14 residues. TCRdb re-derived calls from the 5' RACE reads in MiXCR, one entry per CDR3 protein. The data show more than 95,000 distinct CDR3 sequences, about 6.8% seen once. The sequenced sample was CD4+ T cells sorted from PBMCs, obtained around 45 days after the first yellow fever vaccination. This chain connects TRBV12-3 or TRBV12-4 to TRBJ1-5; D call uncertain. This clonotype was sampled from a young man who received the YFV17D yellow fever vaccine. The CDR3 coding sequence is TGTGCCAGCAGTTTTTCGGCAAATGGCCAGCCCCAGCATTTT. Amino acid sequence: CASSFSANGQPQHF.